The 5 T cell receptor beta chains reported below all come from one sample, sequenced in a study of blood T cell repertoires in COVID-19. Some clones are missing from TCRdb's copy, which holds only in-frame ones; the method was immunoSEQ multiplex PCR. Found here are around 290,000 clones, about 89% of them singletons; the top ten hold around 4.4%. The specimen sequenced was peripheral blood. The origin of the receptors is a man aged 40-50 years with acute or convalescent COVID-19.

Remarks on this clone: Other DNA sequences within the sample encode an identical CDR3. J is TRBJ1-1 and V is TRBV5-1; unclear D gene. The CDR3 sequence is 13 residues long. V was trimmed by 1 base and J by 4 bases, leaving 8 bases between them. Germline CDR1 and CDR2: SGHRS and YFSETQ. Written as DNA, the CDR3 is TGCGCCAGCAGCTTGACCCGGGGCACTGAAGCTTTCTTT. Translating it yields CASSLTRGTEAFF.

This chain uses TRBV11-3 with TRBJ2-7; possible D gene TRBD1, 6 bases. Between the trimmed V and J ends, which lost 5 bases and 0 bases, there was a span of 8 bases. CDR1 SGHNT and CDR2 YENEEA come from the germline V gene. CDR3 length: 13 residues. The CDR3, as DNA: TGTGCCAGCAGCAAGACAGGCTCCTACGAGCAGTACTTC. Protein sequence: CASSKTGSYEQYF.

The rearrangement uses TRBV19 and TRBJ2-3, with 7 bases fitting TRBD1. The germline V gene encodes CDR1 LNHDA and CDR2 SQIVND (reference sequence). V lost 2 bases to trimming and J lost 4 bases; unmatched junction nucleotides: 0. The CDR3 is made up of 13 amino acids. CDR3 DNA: TGTGCCAGTAGTATACAGGGGGCAGATACGCAGTATTTT. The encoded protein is CASSIQGADTQYF.

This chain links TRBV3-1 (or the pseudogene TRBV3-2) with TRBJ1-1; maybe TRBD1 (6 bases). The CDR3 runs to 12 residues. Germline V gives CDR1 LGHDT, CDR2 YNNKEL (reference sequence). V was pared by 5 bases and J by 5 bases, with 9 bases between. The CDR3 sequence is CASSRQDTEAFF. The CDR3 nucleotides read TGTGCCAGCAGCAGACAGGATACTGAAGCTTTCTTT.

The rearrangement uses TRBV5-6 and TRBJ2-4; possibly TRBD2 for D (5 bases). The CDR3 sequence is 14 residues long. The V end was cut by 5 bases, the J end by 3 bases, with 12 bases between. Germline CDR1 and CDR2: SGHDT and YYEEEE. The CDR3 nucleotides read TGTGCCAGCAGGAGGAGGACTGTCAAAAACATTCAGTACTTC. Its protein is CASRRRTVKNIQYF.